The entry that follows covers one T cell receptor (beta chain) sequence. As yet, its antigen is unknown. This sample is part of a study of T cell responses to AZD1222 COVID-19 vaccine. Clones were read by immunoSEQ multiplex PCR, and TCRdb kept only the in-frame ones, dropping some. The repertoire holds around 140,000 clones, with approximately 87% as singletons. Study observations and caveats: Vaccine-related CD4 TCRs covered spike, predominating at 160-218 and 743-854. Females made up more of the donors, who were largely white British, and clonal diversity may have come out too low.

Germline V gene data show CDR1 as LGHDT and CDR2 as YNNKEL (reference sequence). This CDR3 is built from 14 residues. Trimming removed 2 bases at V and 6 bases at J, with 11 bases between. This clonotype was obtained from an adult who received the AZD1222 COVID-19 vaccine. The input for sequencing was peripheral blood, taken 28 days after the second AZD1222 dose. The chain is built from TRBV3-1 (or the pseudogene TRBV3-2) and TRBJ2-1; no firm D call. CDR3 bases: TGTGCCAGCAGCCAAAGGTTGTCTGGCAATGAGCAGTTCTTC. Translated, it gives CASSQRLSGNEQFF.